This TCR beta chain is drawn from a study of shared clonotypes between healthy human individuals. Points from the study as a whole: The small donor group covered limited genetic and exposure diversity.

Investigators divided CD4+ cells into CD45RA+ naive and CD45RA-negative memory subsets. V shed 5 bases, J shed 8 bases, and the junction held 13 bases outside the gene matches. This CDR3 contains 15 residues. CDR1 and CDR2 (germline): SGHVS, FQNEAQ. This clone was detected a few times. Its antigen remains unidentified. The input for sorted-subset replicate PCRs was approximately 200 ng DNA, 30,000 or so T cell genomes. Using immunoSEQ multiplex PCR, the repertoire was profiled, and TCRdb retains in-frame clones only, with some absent. The data show some 1.1 million clones, with 60% to 80% seen just once and approximately 0.95% held by the top ten.

What was sequenced was memory CD4+ T cells from PBMCs. This sample's subset: CD45RA-negative fraction. This sequence was found in a man aged 18 to 29 in good health. Some clones in this sample may be carry-over from other donors' samples. V is TRBV7-8 and J is TRBJ1-2; 8 bases match TRBD1. The CDR3 reads CASSPRRTGMDGYTF. CDR3 DNA: TGTGCCAGCAGCCCCCGGAGGACAGGGATGGACGGCTACACCTTC.